The rows below give T cell receptor beta chains drawn from one sample of a study of blood T cell repertoires in COVID-19. Using immunoSEQ multiplex PCR, the repertoire was profiled, and TCRdb retains in-frame clones only, with some absent. The repertoire holds some 180,000 clones, with around nine tenths as singletons. Sequencing was done on a sample of peripheral blood. These receptor sequences come from a man in his forties or fifties who had recovered from COVID-19. The CDR3 runs from the conserved cysteine through the conserved F or W. Fields, in order: V gene, clone size, D gene, J gene, CDR3 length, CDR3 DNA, CDR3 protein. The D gene is left open where the match is weak. Clone size, where shown, is once, few, many, or a class for clones that have expanded.

>TRBV7-2|.|TRBD1|TRBJ2-3|15
TGTGCCAGCAGCTCGAGGACAGGGGGCACAGATACGCAGTATTTT
CASSSRTGGTDTQYF
>TRBV25-1|.|.|TRBJ2-5|14
TGTGCCAGCAGTGAATCTGGCAGAGGGGAGACCCAGTACTTC
CASSESGRGETQYF
>TRBV4-1|.|TRBD1|TRBJ2-2|14
TGCGCCAGCAGCCCGGACAGGGTCACCGGGGAGCTGTTTTTT
CASSPDRVTGELFF
>TRBV19|once|TRBD1|TRBJ1-2|16
TGTGCCAGTAGTCCCCGGACAGGGACTACTAACTATGGCTACACCTTC
CASSPRTGTTNYGYTF
>TRBV27|.|TRBD1|TRBJ2-1|13
TGTGCCAGCGGGACAGGGGGCTACAATGAGCAGTTCTTC
CASGTGGYNEQFF
>TRBV19|few|.|TRBJ1-5|16
TGTGCCAGTAGTATAGTGGCGGGGGCGCGAGGGCAGCCCCAGCATTTT
CASSIVAGARGQPQHF
>TRBV19|few|TRBD1|TRBJ1-5|16
TGTGCCAGCCGGGGCGGGACAGGGAATTATAATCAGCCCCAGCATTTT
CASRGGTGNYNQPQHF
>TRBV19|.|.|TRBJ2-7|14
TGTGCCAGTAGTTTGGACTCCCGCGGCTACGAGCAGTACTTC
CASSLDSRGYEQYF
>TRBV6-5|.|TRBD1|TRBJ2-3|14
TGTGCCAGCAGTTACGGACAGGGAAAAGATACGCAGTATTTT
CASSYGQGKDTQYF
>TRBV7-3|.|.|TRBJ2-7|13
TGTGCCAGCAGCTTCTCTCGGCGGCACGAGCAGTACTTC
CASSFSRRHEQYF
>TRBV5-6|once|TRBD1|TRBJ1-2|14
TGTGCCAGCAGCCCACGACAGGGAAACTATGGCTACACCTTC
CASSPRQGNYGYTF
>TRBV29-1|.|.|TRBJ1-2|14
TGCAGCGTTGAAGATCCCATTAGGGGCTATGGCTACACCTTC
CSVEDPIRGYGYTF
>TRBV5-1|.|TRBD2|TRBJ2-5|16
TGCGCCAGCGCCATCGGAGGCGGGGGGAAACAAGAGACCCAGTACTTC
CASAIGGGGKQETQYF
>TRBV5-1|.|.|TRBJ1-1|16
TGCGCCAGCAGCTTGGTTCAGGCAGGGGCCAGCACTGAAGCTTTCTTT
CASSLVQAGASTEAFF
>TRBV18|once|.|TRBJ1-3|16
TGTGCCAGCTCACCATCTAGGGGCCCTTCTGGAAACACCATATATTTT
CASSPSRGPSGNTIYF
>TRBV28|.|TRBD1|TRBJ1-6|15
TGTGCCAGCACCCCGGGACAGCTTCTTAATTCACCCCTCCACTTT
CASTPGQLLNSPLHF
>TRBV6-2/TRBV6-3|once|TRBD2|TRBJ2-1|20
TGTGCCAGCAGTAACCCCCGCCAGCGGGGGGACCCGAGCTCCTACAATGAGCAGTTCTTC
CASSNPRQRGDPSSYNEQFF
>TRBV11-2|.|.|TRBJ2-3|17
TGTGCCAGCAGCTTAGAGGGCAGGCCGACGAGCACAGATACGCAGTATTTT
CASSLEGRPTSTDTQYF
>TRBV10-3|.|.|TRBJ1-2|11
TGTGCCACAGGCAGGGGCCCTGGCTACACCTTC
CATGRGPGYTF
>TRBV15|once|.|TRBJ1-4|15
TGTGCCACCAGCCGCGGACAGAGAACTAATGAAAAACTGTTTTTT
CATSRGQRTNEKLFF
>TRBV5-1|once|TRBD2|TRBJ2-1|14
TGCGCCAGCGCGCTAGCGGGGTCCTACAATGAGCAGTTCTTC
CASALAGSYNEQFF
>TRBV19|.|.|TRBJ1-1|14
TGTGCCAGTAGTATGGCAGCGATGAACACTGAAGCTTTCTTT
CASSMAAMNTEAFF
>TRBV19|.|TRBD1|TRBJ2-2|14
TGTGCCAGCTCGACAGGGGGCAGCACCGGGGAGCTGTTTTTT
CASSTGGSTGELFF
>TRBV7-2|once|TRBD2|TRBJ2-5|15
TGTGCCAGCAGCCTTGGCGGGGGAGGATGGGAGACCCAGTACTTC
CASSLGGGGWETQYF
>TRBV25-1|.|TRBD1|TRBJ2-1|17
TGTGCCAGCAGCGAGACCGGGACAGGGTTATCCTACAATGAGCAGTTCTTC
CASSETGTGLSYNEQFF
>TRBV6-6|.|TRBD1|TRBJ1-5|15
TGTGCCAGCAGTTACTCCGGGACAGGGCCTCAGCCCCAGCATTTT
CASSYSGTGPQPQHF
>TRBV18|.|TRBD2|TRBJ2-3|15
TGTGCCAGCTCCCGGACTAGCGGGGGCACAGATACGCAGTATTTT
CASSRTSGGTDTQYF
>TRBV7-2|.|.|TRBJ2-7|17
TGTGCCAGCAGCGGTGTCGTTCGCGGGACAGAGTTTTACGAGCAGTACTTC
CASSGVVRGTEFYEQYF
>TRBV5-5|.|.|TRBJ1-2|13
TGTGCCAGCAGCCCTCAGGGGAACTATGGCTACACCTTC
CASSPQGNYGYTF
>TRBV5-1|.|TRBD1|TRBJ2-5|15
TGCGCCAGCAGCTTGTTCGCAGGGGGAGAAGAGACCCAGTACTTC
CASSLFAGGEETQYF
>TRBV18|few|.|TRBJ1-5|14
TGTGCCAGCTCACCACAGAGTAGCAATCAGCCCCAGCATTTT
CASSPQSSNQPQHF
>TRBV3-1/TRBV3-2|.|.|TRBJ2-7|16
TGTGCCAGCAGCTCGCGGGCCGGGACAAGAAAATACGAGCAGTACTTC
CASSSRAGTRKYEQYF
>TRBV5-6|.|TRBD1|TRBJ2-3|15
TGTGCCAGCATCCTCTTCGGGACAGGGGGAGATACGCAGTATTTT
CASILFGTGGDTQYF
>TRBV12-3/TRBV12-4|.|.|TRBJ2-5|13
TGTGCCAGCAGTCGAGATTTCCAAGAGACCCAGTACTTC
CASSRDFQETQYF
>TRBV7-2|.|TRBD2|TRBJ2-7|15
TGTGCCAGCAGCTCTAGCGGAGTAAGCTCCTACGAGCAGTACTTC
CASSSSGVSSYEQYF
>TRBV7-3|.|.|TRBJ1-2|13
TGTGCCAGCAGCTTAAGGTCTCAGGATGGCTACACCTTC
CASSLRSQDGYTF
>TRBV7-2|few|.|TRBJ1-2|14
TGTGCCAGCAGCCCAGCACAGGGACCCTATGGCTACACCTTC
CASSPAQGPYGYTF
>TRBV6-5|.|.|TRBJ2-7|13
TGTGCCAGCAGGCCCGGGATCTCCTACGAGCAGTACTTC
CASRPGISYEQYF
>TRBV5-4|.|TRBD2|TRBJ2-5|16
TGTGCCAGCACCAAGACTAGCGGGAGTTTCCAAGAGACCCAGTACTTC
CASTKTSGSFQETQYF
>TRBV5-5|.|TRBD1|TRBJ1-1|15
TGTGCCAGCAGCGGCGGACAGGGAATGAACACTGAAGCTTTCTTT
CASSGGQGMNTEAFF
>TRBV2|.|TRBD1|TRBJ1-1|13
TGTGCCAGCATTAGACAGGGAACCACTGAAGCTTTCTTT
CASIRQGTTEAFF
>TRBV6-2/TRBV6-3|.|TRBD1|TRBJ1-2|17
TGTGCCAGCAGTTTGCATGGGACAGGGGAAGCTAACTATGGCTACACCTTC
CASSLHGTGEANYGYTF
>TRBV5-8|.|TRBD1|TRBJ1-1|16
TGTGCCAGCAGCTTGGTCTCGGGGGCAGGGACAGTTCGTGCTTTCTTT
CASSLVSGAGTVRAFF
>TRBV5-1|.|TRBD2|TRBJ2-2|15
TGCGCCAGCAGCTTGGTGGGACTAGAGGCCGGGGAGCTGTTTTTT
CASSLVGLEAGELFF
>TRBV10-3|.|TRBD2|TRBJ2-3|17
TGTGCCATCAGTGATCCGGGACTAGCGGGGGCCGCAGATACGCAGTATTTT
CAISDPGLAGAADTQYF
>TRBV9|.|TRBD2|TRBJ2-2|16
TGTGCCAGCAGCGTAGGCCCAGCGGGGGGGAACGGGGAGCTGTTTTTT
CASSVGPAGGNGELFF
>TRBV3-1/TRBV3-2|.|.|TRBJ1-6|12
TGTGCCAGCAGCCCGCCAGGGTCACCCCTCCACTTT
CASSPPGSPLHF
>TRBV19|.|.|TRBJ2-4|13
TGTGCCAGTAGTATAGCCGCAGGAAACATTCAGTACTTC
CASSIAAGNIQYF